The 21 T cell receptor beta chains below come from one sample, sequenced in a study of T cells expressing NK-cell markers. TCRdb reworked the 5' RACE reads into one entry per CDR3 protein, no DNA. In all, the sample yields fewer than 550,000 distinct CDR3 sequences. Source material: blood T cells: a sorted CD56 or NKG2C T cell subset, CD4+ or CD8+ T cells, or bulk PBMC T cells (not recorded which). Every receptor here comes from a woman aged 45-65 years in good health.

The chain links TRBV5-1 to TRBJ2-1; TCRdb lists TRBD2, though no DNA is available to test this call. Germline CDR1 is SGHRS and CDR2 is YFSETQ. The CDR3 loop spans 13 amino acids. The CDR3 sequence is CASSRRFGDEQFF.

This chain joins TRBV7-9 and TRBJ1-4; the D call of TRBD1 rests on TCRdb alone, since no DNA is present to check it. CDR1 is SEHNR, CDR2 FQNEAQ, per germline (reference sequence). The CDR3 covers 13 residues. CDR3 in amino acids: CAISTDTNEKLFF. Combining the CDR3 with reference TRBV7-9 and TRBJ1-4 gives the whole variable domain DTGVSQNPRHKITKRGQNVTFRCDPISEHNRLYWYRQTLGQGPEFLTYFQNEAQLEKSRLLSDRFSAERPKGSFSTLEIQRTEQGDSAMYLCAISTDTNEKLFFGSGTQLSVL.

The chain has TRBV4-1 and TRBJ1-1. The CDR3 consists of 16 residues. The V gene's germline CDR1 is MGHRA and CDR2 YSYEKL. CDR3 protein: CASSQRFGTLNTEAFF.

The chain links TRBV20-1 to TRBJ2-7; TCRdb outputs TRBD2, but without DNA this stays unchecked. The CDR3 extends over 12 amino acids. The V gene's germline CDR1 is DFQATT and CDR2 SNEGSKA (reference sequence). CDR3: CSASRLAWEQYF.

The CDR3 region is CASSSSLAGIYNEQFF. The chain links TRBV5-1 to TRBJ2-1; TCRdb proposes TRBD2, but this gene call is untestable without DNA. In germline, CDR1 is SGHRS, CDR2 YFSETQ. The CDR3 contains 16 residues.

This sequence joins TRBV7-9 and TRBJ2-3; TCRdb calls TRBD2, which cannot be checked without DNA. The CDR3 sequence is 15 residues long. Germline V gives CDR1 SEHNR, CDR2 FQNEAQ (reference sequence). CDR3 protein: CASSWEAGGPRAQYF.

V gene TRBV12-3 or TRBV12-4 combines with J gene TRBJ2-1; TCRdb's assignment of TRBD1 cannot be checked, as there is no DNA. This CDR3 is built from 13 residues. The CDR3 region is CASRSHAMDEQFF.

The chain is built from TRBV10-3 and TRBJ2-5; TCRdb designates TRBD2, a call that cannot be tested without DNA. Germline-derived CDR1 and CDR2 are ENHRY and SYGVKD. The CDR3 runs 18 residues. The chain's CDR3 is CAISGSTRLAGDSETQYF.

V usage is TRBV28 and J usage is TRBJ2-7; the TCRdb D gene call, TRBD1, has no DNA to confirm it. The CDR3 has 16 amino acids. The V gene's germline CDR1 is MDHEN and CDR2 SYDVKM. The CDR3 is CASSFGRLPGDYEQYF.

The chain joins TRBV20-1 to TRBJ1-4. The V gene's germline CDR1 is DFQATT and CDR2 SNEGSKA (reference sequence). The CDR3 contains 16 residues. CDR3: CSARTSLKPINEKLFF.

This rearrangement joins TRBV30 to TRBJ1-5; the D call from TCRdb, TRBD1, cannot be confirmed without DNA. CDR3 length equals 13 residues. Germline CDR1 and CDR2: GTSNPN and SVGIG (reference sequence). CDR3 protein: CAWSAFGRQPQHF.

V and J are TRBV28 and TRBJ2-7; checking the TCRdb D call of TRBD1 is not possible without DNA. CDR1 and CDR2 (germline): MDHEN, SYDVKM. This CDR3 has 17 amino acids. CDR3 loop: CASTRQGLRDSSYEQYF.

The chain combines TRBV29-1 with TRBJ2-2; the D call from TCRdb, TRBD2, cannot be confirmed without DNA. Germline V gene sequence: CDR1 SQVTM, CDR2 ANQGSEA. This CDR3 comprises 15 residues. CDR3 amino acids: CSAIGAGGPSGELFF.

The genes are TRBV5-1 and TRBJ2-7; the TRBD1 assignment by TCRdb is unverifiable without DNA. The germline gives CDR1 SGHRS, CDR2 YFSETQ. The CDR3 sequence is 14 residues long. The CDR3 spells CASYNPGGAYEQYF.

The CDR3 here is CACGRASDEQFF. The chain couples TRBV9 to TRBJ2-1; TCRdb reports TRBD2, a call that lacks DNA to check it against. Germline assignment: CDR1 SGDLS and CDR2 YYNGEE. There are 12 residues in the CDR3.

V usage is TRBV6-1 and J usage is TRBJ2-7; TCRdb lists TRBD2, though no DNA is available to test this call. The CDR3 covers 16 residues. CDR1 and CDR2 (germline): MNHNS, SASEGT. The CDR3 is CASSNLADGFRYEQYF.

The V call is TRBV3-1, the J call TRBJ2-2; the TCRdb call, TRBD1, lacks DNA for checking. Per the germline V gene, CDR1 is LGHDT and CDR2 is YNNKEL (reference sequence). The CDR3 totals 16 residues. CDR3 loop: CASSPRAGEGSGELFF.

CDR3 loop: CATSRDGGSDYGYTF. The chain has TRBV15 and TRBJ1-2. The CDR3 has 15 residues. CDR1 and CDR2 from the germline V gene are LNHNV and YYDKDF (reference sequence).

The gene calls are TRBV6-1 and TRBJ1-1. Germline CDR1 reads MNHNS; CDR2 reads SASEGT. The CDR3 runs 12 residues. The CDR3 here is CASSEGPVRAFF.

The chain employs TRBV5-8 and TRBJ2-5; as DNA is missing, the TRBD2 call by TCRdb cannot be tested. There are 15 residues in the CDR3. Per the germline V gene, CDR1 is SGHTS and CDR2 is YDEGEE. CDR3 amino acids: CASGGLREISETQYF. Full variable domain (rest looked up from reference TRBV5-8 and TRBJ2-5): EAGVTQSPTHLIKTRGQQATLRCSPISGHTSVYWYQQALGLGLQFLLWYDEGEERNRGNFPPRFSGRQFPNYSSELNVNALELEDSALYLCASGGLREISETQYFGPGTRLLVL.

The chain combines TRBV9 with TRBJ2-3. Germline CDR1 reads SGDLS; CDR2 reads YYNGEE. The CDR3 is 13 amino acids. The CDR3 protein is CASSGTSKDTQYF.